These 22 T cell receptor beta chains originate from one sample sequenced in a study of early T cells in non-severe SARS-CoV-2 infection. MiXCR, run by TCRdb on the 5' RACE reads, gives a single entry per CDR3 protein. Found here are approximately 52,000 distinct CDR3 sequences, approximately 8.4% of them singletons; the top ten hold around 4%. The material sequenced was whole blood. The receptors stem from an adult who was a healthcare worker with PCR-confirmed SARS-CoV-2 infection or an uninfected control (not recorded which).

This chain connects TRBV6-5 to TRBJ2-5, with D possibly being TRBD1 or TRBD2 (5 bases each). Trimming left V 8 bases short and J 2 bases short, with 15 bases between. CDR1 and CDR2 from the germline V gene are MNHEY and SVGAGI. The CDR3 has 14 residues. The CDR3 sequence: CASGPGGGQETQYF. The CDR3 DNA follows: TGTGCCAGCGGTCCGGGTGGGGGTCAAGAGACCCAGTACTTC.

This sequence joins TRBV11-2 and TRBJ2-3; D not resolved. Germline lookup yields CDR1 SGHAT and CDR2 FQNNGV. Trimming took 1 base from V and 4 from J, leaving 12 bases between them. This CDR3 contains 15 residues. The CDR3 spells CASSLVVSVPDTQYF. CDR3 nucleotide sequence: TGTGCCAGCAGCTTAGTGGTCTCTGTCCCAGATACGCAGTATTTT. The variable domain in full, completed from reference TRBV11-2 and TRBJ2-3, reads EAGVAQSPRYKIIEKRQSVAFWCNPISGHATLYWYQQILGQGPKLLIQFQNNGVVDDSQLPKDRFSAERLKGVDSTLKIQPAKLEDSAVYLCASSLVVSVPDTQYFGPGTRLTVL.

This clonotype was found a few times. The chain links TRBV2 to TRBJ1-1; unclear D gene. Germline CDR1 reads SNHLY; CDR2 reads FYNNEI. The V gene lost 0 bases and the J gene lost 1 base, with 3 bases spanning the gap. CDR3 size: 13 residues. The CDR3 bases are TGTGCCAGCAGTGAAGCCTGGAACACTGAAGCTTTCTTT. It translates to CASSEAWNTEAFF.

This chain uses TRBV11-2 with TRBJ2-1; 7 bases fit TRBD2. CDR3 length: 16 residues. Trimming removed 1 base from V and 3 bases from J; junction bases left unmatched: 6. Germline assignment: CDR1 SGHAT and CDR2 FQNNGV. CDR3 nucleotides: TGTGCCAGCAGCTTAGTCGGACTAGATATCTACAATGAGCAGTTCTTC. The encoded protein is CASSLVGLDIYNEQFF.

This chain uses TRBV19 with TRBJ1-5; 10 bases agree with TRBD1. This CDR3 region has 16 residues. Germline V CDR1 and CDR2: LNHDA, SQIVND (reference sequence). The junction had 6 bases not matched to a gene; V was cut back by 5 bases and J by 2 bases. CDR3 bases: TGTGCCAGTAGTGTATCCGGGACAGGGGGCAATCAGCCCCAGCATTTT. This codes for CASSVSGTGGNQPQHF.

This clonotype showed up just a few times. The chain has TRBV10-3 and TRBJ2-2; D might be TRBD2 (7 bases). This CDR3 is 16 amino acids long. V was clipped by 0 bases and J by 2 bases, with 10 bases between them. Germline values: CDR1 ENHRY, CDR2 SYGVKD. In DNA, the CDR3 is TGTGCCATCAGTGAGTCCGGGGGGCTCAACACCGGGGAGCTGTTTTTT. Residues: CAISESGGLNTGELFF.

This clonotype has a count of ten or more. The rearrangement joins TRBV29-1 to TRBJ2-5; 10 bases match TRBD1. The trim removed 7 bases at V and 5 bases at J, leaving 7 bases unmatched. Germline V gene lookup returns CDR1 SQVTM and CDR2 ANQGSEA. The CDR3 covers 13 residues. CDR3 residues: CSARRDRGETQYF. Here the CDR3 DNA reads TGCAGCGCGCGCCGGGACAGGGGTGAGACCCAGTACTTC.

The chain recombines TRBV2 with TRBJ1-2; weak D call: TRBD1 (6 bases). V was pared by 6 bases and J by 3 bases, with 20 bases between. CDR1 SNHLY and CDR2 FYNNEI come from the germline V gene. The CDR3 is 16 residues long. Here the CDR3 reads CASRSGPVEGDYGYTF. The CDR3 nucleotides read TGTGCCAGCAGGAGCGGGCCAGTCGAGGGGGACTATGGCTACACCTTC.

This clonotype was seen repeatedly, ten times or more. This sequence joins TRBV6-5 and TRBJ2-7; 9 positions match TRBD2. Germline V gene sequence: CDR1 MNHEY, CDR2 SVGAGI. V was clipped by 4 bases and J by 4 bases; unmatched bases: 8. The CDR3 has 15 residues. The CDR3 DNA sequence: TGTGCCAGCAGTTCCTCCTGGCGGGGGGGTTACGAGCAGTACTTC. Protein: CASSSSWRGGYEQYF.

This clonotype was seen only a few times. The rearrangement uses TRBV3-1 and TRBJ2-1, with 7 nucleotides matching TRBD1. J lost 3 bases, V lost 6 bases, and 8 bases had no gene match. Germline V gene sequence: CDR1 LGHDT, CDR2 YNNKEL (reference sequence). This CDR3 region has 15 residues. The CDR3 sequence: CASSSLDRDYNEQFF. The CDR3 DNA is TGTGCCAGCAGTTCCCTCGACAGGGACTACAATGAGCAGTTCTTC.

The sample holds many counts of this clonotype. Here the CDR3 DNA reads TGTGCCAGCAGTCCCGGGGACTCGCGCGGAGATACGCAGTATTTT. It translates to CASSPGDSRGDTQYF. The chain uses TRBV6-5 and TRBJ2-3, with D maybe TRBD2 (6 bases). The CDR3 is made up of 15 amino acids. CDR1 and CDR2 from the germline V gene are MNHEY and SVGAGI. V was clipped by 5 bases and J by 5 bases, with 17 bases between them.

This clonotype was counted many times. The chain links TRBV18 to TRBJ1-1, with 10 positions matching TRBD1. CDR1 is KGHSH, CDR2 LQKENI, per germline. V lost 3 bases, J lost 2 bases, and 3 bases stayed unmatched. The CDR3 contains 15 residues. CDR3 DNA: TGTGCCAGCTCACCTCAGACAGGGGGCAACACTGAAGCTTTCTTT. Translating gives CASSPQTGGNTEAFF. Combining the CDR3 with reference TRBV18 and TRBJ1-1 gives the whole variable domain NAGVMQNPRHLVRRRGQEARLRCSPMKGHSHVYWYRQLPEEGLKFMVYLQKENIIDESGMPKERFSAEFPKEGPSILRIQQVVRGDSAAYFCASSPQTGGNTEAFFGQGTRLTVV.

This clonotype was counted only a few times. The chain recombines TRBV7-9 with TRBJ2-7; the D is unclear. This CDR3 contains 15 residues. CDR1 is SEHNR and CDR2 is FQNEAQ in the germline V gene (reference sequence). Between the trimmed V and J ends, which lost 5 bases and 0 bases, there was a span of 14 bases. The CDR3 coding sequence is TGTGCCAGCAGCCCGTACGGTGACCGCTCCTACGAGCAGTACTTC. It translates to CASSPYGDRSYEQYF.

The V gene is TRBV20-1, the J gene TRBJ2-3; D may be TRBD1 or TRBD2 (5 bases each). Trimming stripped 5 bases from V and 2 bases from J, with 14 bases between. The V gene's germline CDR1 is DFQATT and CDR2 SNEGSKA (reference sequence). The CDR3 runs 14 residues. The CDR3 reads CSAEVGDNTDTQYF. CDR3 nucleotides: TGCAGTGCTGAAGTGGGGGATAACACAGATACGCAGTATTTT.

This clonotype was observed a few times. The chain carries TRBV19 and TRBJ1-5; no reliable D call. V was clipped by 3 bases and J by 5 bases, with 8 bases between them. The germline CDR1 and CDR2 sequences are LNHDA and SQIVND (reference sequence). This CDR3 contains 13 residues. CDR3 protein: CASSMGRDQPQHF. DNA for the CDR3: TGTGCCAGTAGTATGGGGAGGGATCAGCCCCAGCATTTT.

This chain joins TRBV29-1 and TRBJ2-7; D is uncertain. CDR1 and CDR2 from the germline V gene are SQVTM and ANQGSEA. The CDR3 extends over 12 amino acids. Trimming pared 7 bases from V and 2 bases from J, leaving 12 bases between. The CDR3 loop reads CSAVKATYEQYF. DNA of the CDR3: TGCAGCGCCGTGAAAGCTACCTACGAGCAGTACTTC.

The chain has TRBV25-1 and TRBJ1-2; 7 positions agree with TRBD1. The CDR3 is 17 residues long. Losses at the gene ends were 4 bases for V and 1 base for J; bases not matched to a gene: 12. CDR1 and CDR2 (germline): MGHDK, SYGVNS. This CDR3 reads CASSGGGPSARNYGYTF. CDR3 bases: TGTGCCAGCAGTGGAGGGGGCCCATCGGCCCGTAACTATGGCTACACCTTC.

The CDR3 protein is CSGKGISYEQYF. The CDR3 nucleotides are TGCAGTGGCAAGGGAATTTCCTACGAGCAGTACTTC. The genes are TRBV20-1 and TRBJ2-7, with D unresolved. The CDR3 sequence is 12 residues long. Germline V gene data show CDR1 as DFQATT and CDR2 as SNEGSKA (reference sequence). Trimming shortened V by 7 bases and J by 1 base, and 11 bases separated the two germline ends.

This clonotype was counted only a few times. The chain combines TRBV27 with TRBJ1-1; D gene unclear. Trimming shortened V by 8 bases and J by 1 base, and 8 bases separated the two germline ends. Per germline, CDR1 MNHEY and CDR2 SMNVEV (reference sequence). The CDR3 has 12 residues. CDR3 coding DNA: TGTGCCAGCGGCTCAGCGAACACTGAAGCTTTCTTT. This gives the protein CASGSANTEAFF.

This chain connects TRBV6-5 to TRBJ1-1; no reliable D call. Germline loops: CDR1 MNHEY, CDR2 SVGAGI. The germline V and J ends were trimmed by 0 bases and 5 bases, with 10 bases remaining between them. This CDR3 is 14 amino acids long. The CDR3 here is CASSYSVRGTEAFF. The DNA for the CDR3 is TGTGCCAGCAGTTACTCGGTGAGAGGAACTGAAGCTTTCTTT.

This clonotype has only a few counts. The rearrangement joins TRBV3-1 to TRBJ2-1; TRBD2 aligns across 9 bases. The CDR3 has 15 amino acids. From germline, CDR1 is LGHDT and CDR2 YNNKEL (reference sequence). Trimming at V came to 4 bases and at J to 7 bases, leaving 8 bases not matched to a gene. This CDR3 is CASSRGSGSGNEQFF. The CDR3 DNA reads as TGTGCCAGCAGCCGGGGTAGCGGGAGTGGGAATGAGCAGTTCTTC.

V is TRBV28 and J is TRBJ2-7; 7 nucleotides line up with TRBD2. J gave up 4 bases and V 7 bases, and 10 bases lay outside the gene matches. The CDR3 totals 14 residues. From germline, CDR1 is MDHEN and CDR2 SYDVKM. CDR3 nucleotide sequence: TGTGCCAGCATTAGCTCCTCGGGAGGTTACGAGCAGTACTTC. The encoded protein is CASISSSGGYEQYF.